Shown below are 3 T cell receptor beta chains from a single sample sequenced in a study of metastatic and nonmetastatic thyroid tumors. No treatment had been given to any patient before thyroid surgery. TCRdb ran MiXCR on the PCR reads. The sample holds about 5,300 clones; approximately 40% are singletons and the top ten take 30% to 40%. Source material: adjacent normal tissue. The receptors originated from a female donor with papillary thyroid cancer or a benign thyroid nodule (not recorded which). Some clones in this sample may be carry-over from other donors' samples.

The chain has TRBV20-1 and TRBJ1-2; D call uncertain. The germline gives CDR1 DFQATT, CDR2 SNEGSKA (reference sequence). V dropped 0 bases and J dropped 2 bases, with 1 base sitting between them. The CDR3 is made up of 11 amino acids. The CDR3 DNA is TGCAGTGCTAGAGAGAACTATGGCTACACCTTC. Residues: CSARENYGYTF.

CDR3 region: CASSPPYVRETQYF. CDR3 nucleotides: TGTGCCAGTAGCCCACCCTACGTTCGGGAGACCCAGTACTTC. The chain uses TRBV11-2 and TRBJ2-5; D is unresolved. The CDR3 consists of 14 residues. Trimming left V 9 bases short and J 5 bases short, with 19 bases between. Germline V gene sequence: CDR1 SGHAT, CDR2 FQNNGV.

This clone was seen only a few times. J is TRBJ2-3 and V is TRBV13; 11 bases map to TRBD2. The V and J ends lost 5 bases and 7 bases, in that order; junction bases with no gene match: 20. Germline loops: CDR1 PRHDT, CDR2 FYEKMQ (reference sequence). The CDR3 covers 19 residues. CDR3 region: CASSLGTGMGLAASNTQYF. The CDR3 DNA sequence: TGTGCCAGCAGCCTCGGGACAGGCATGGGACTAGCGGCTTCTAATACGCAGTATTTT.